Presented here are 19 T cell receptor beta chains from one specimen sequenced in a study of Ad26.COV2.S vaccination and SARS-CoV-2 variants. TCRdb's table, derived via immunoSEQ multiplex PCR, lists solely in-frame clones and lacks some. The table records about 87,000 clones, approximately 77% of them present only once. This sample comprised peripheral blood, obtained after recovery from COVID-19. The receptors originated from a human donor who had recovered from COVID-19.

This clone has a handful of counts. The chain has TRBV4-3 and TRBJ2-7, with D unclear. Germline-derived CDR1 and CDR2 are LGHNA and YSLEER. The CDR3 sequence is 15 residues long. The V and J ends lost 0 bases and 1 base respectively, with 10 bases between them. The CDR3 sequence is CASSQDIGKSYEQYF. The CDR3 nucleotides are TGCGCCAGCAGCCAAGACATAGGGAAGTCCTACGAGCAGTACTTC.

The rearrangement links TRBV7-8 to TRBJ2-7; TRBD2 matches 7 bases. The CDR3 runs to 15 residues. Germline loops: CDR1 SGHVS, CDR2 FQNEAQ. The junction had 14 bases not matched to a gene; V was cut back by 5 bases and J by 7 bases. In DNA, the CDR3 is TGTGCCAGCAGCCCGAAAAGAATAGCGGGTCGGGAGCAGTACTTC. Its translation is CASSPKRIAGREQYF.

This clone was recorded many times. The gene calls are TRBV5-1 and TRBJ1-3, with 8 bases that match TRBD1. Trimming took 0 bases from V and 0 from J; bases not matched to a gene: 2. The CDR3 contains 16 residues. CDR1 and CDR2 from the germline V gene are SGHRS and YFSETQ. CDR3 sequence: CASSLGGTGSGNTIYF. CDR3 nucleotide sequence: TGCGCCAGCAGCTTGGGAGGGACAGGCTCTGGAAACACCATATATTTT.

The CDR3 protein is CATSPAGTPEDYGYTF. The DNA for the CDR3 is TGTGCCACCAGTCCGGCAGGCACCCCCGAAGACTATGGCTACACCTTC. This chain joins TRBV24-1 and TRBJ1-2, with D hard to call. V lost 6 bases to trimming and J lost 3 bases, with 19 bases between them. The germline V gene has CDR1 KGHDR and CDR2 SFDVKD. This CDR3 spans 16 amino acids.

The chain combines TRBV12-5 with TRBJ2-3; D possibly corresponds to TRBD1 (6 bases). CDR1 is LGHNT, CDR2 FRNRAP, per germline. This CDR3 has 16 residues. Trimming cost V 4 bases and J 2 bases, with 16 bases left between them. This CDR3 reads CASGSPPGQLTDTQYF. The CDR3 region has the DNA TGTGCTAGTGGTTCTCCCCCGGGACAACTCACAGATACGCAGTATTTT.

The chain couples TRBV7-9 to TRBJ2-1; 7 nucleotides agree with TRBD1. The V segment lost 2 bases and the J segment 6 bases; nucleotides outside the gene matches: 13. The CDR3 totals 17 residues. Germline V CDR1 and CDR2: SEHNR, FQNEAQ (reference sequence). The CDR3 protein is CASSLRMGKGAVNEQFF. Written as DNA, the CDR3 is TGTGCCAGCAGCTTAAGGATGGGGAAGGGGGCAGTCAATGAGCAGTTCTTC.

This chain uses TRBV19 with TRBJ2-7, with D possibly matching TRBD1 (5 bases). V dropped 9 bases and J dropped 2 bases, with 8 bases sitting between them. This CDR3 region has 11 residues. Germline V lookup: CDR1 LNHDA, CDR2 SQIVND (reference sequence). CDR3: CASQGTYEQYF. The DNA of the CDR3 is TGTGCCAGCCAGGGAACCTACGAGCAGTACTTC. The full variable domain, in which reference TRBV19 and TRBJ2-7 provide the parts outside the CDR3, is DGGITQSPKYLFRKEGQNVTLSCEQNLNHDAMYWYRQDPGQGLRLIYYSQIVNDFQKGDIAEGYSVSREKKESFPLTVTSAQKNPTAFYLCASQGTYEQYFGPGTRLTVT.

V and J are TRBV28 and TRBJ1-5, with unresolved D. Germline CDR1 and CDR2: MDHEN and SYDVKM. The CDR3 runs 12 residues. With 4 bases removed from V and 5 bases from J, the gap between germline ends came to 6 bases. For the CDR3, the DNA is TGTGCCAGCAGTTCCTATTATCAGCCCCAGCATTTT. As protein: CASSSYYQPQHF.

The V and J genes are TRBV3-1 (or the pseudogene TRBV3-2) and TRBJ2-1; D remains unclear. Trimming removed 2 bases from V and 13 bases from J, with 12 bases in between. The CDR3 consists of 12 residues. Germline V CDR1 and CDR2: LGHDT, YNNKEL (reference sequence). The CDR3 DNA reads as TGTGCCAGCAGCCAATGGCTCCGAATCCAGTTCTTC. It yields the protein CASSQWLRIQFF.

V is TRBV15 and J is TRBJ1-1; TRBD1 aligns across 7 bases. Germline CDR1 and CDR2: LNHNV and YYDKDF (reference sequence). J lost 5 bases, V lost 2 bases, and 8 bases had no gene match. The CDR3 is 15 amino acids. The chain's CDR3 is CATSRPRQGITEAFF. DNA for the CDR3: TGTGCCACCAGCAGACCACGACAGGGAATAACTGAAGCTTTCTTT.

This chain links TRBV28 with TRBJ2-4; D perhaps matches TRBD2 (6 bases). This CDR3 region has 11 residues. V was shortened by 10 bases and J by 6 bases, with 10 bases between the two germline ends. Germline V gene sequence: CDR1 MDHEN, CDR2 SYDVKM. The CDR3 loop is CAIRRGNIQYF. CDR3 nucleotides: TGTGCCATCAGGCGGGGAAACATTCAGTACTTC.

The table lists this clone with a count of one. The V gene is TRBV4-2, the J gene TRBJ1-4; no reliable D call. The V gene lost 0 bases and the J gene lost 7 bases, with 15 bases spanning the gap. The germline V gene encodes CDR1 LGHNA and CDR2 YNFKEQ. The CDR3 runs 16 residues. The CDR3 loop reads CASSQELGRGSEKLFF. CDR3 bases: TGTGCCAGCAGCCAAGAGTTGGGTCGAGGTAGTGAAAAACTGTTTTTT.

This clone has just one count. The V gene is TRBV19, the J gene TRBJ1-1; 10 positions agree with TRBD1. The germline V gene encodes CDR1 LNHDA and CDR2 SQIVND (reference sequence). There are 15 residues in the CDR3. With 5 bases clipped from V and 1 base from J, the junction kept 4 bases outside the gene matches. The CDR3 bases are TGTGCCAGTAGTGGCGGACAGGGGGGGAACACTGAAGCTTTCTTT. It specifies CASSGGQGGNTEAFF.

The chain carries TRBV6-5 and TRBJ2-2; D remains ambiguous. CDR3 length: 13 amino acids. Looked up from germline, CDR1 is MNHEY and CDR2 is SVGAGI. Trimming shortened V by 2 bases and J by 3 bases, and 4 bases separated the two germline ends. CDR3 DNA sequence: TGTGCCAGCAGTTACCAAGACACCGGGGAGCTGTTTTTT. Translated: CASSYQDTGELFF.

In this sample, this clone turned up once. V is TRBV11-3 and J is TRBJ2-1; 7 bases are a match to TRBD2. The trim removed 4 bases at V and 0 bases at J, leaving 6 bases unmatched. Germline CDR1 SGHNT, CDR2 YENEEA. The CDR3 is 16 residues long. The CDR3 bases are TGTGCCAGCAGCTACAGACTAGCCAGCTCCTACAATGAGCAGTTCTTC. Protein: CASSYRLASSYNEQFF.

The chain joins TRBV29-1 to TRBJ1-1, with 9 bases that match TRBD1. The V segment lost 4 bases and the J segment 11 bases; nucleotides outside the gene matches: 17. This CDR3 has 15 residues. CDR1 and CDR2 (germline): SQVTM, ANQGSEA. CDR3 in amino acids: CSVAQAPGQGALAFF. The CDR3 nucleotides read TGCAGCGTTGCCCAAGCCCCGGGACAGGGAGCTTTGGCTTTCTTT.

This sequence joins TRBV14 and TRBJ2-7; D call uncertain. This CDR3 contains 14 residues. The V end was cut by 0 bases, the J end by 0 bases, with 6 bases between. Germline V gene lookup returns CDR1 SGHDN and CDR2 FVKESK. The CDR3 spells CASSQDFRSYEQYF. For the CDR3, the DNA is TGTGCCAGCAGCCAAGATTTCCGCTCCTACGAGCAGTACTTC.

The chain employs TRBV19 and TRBJ2-2, with a tentative D call TRBD1 (6 bases). V lost 7 bases to trimming and J lost 4 bases, with 13 bases between them. The CDR3 extends over 14 amino acids. Germline CDR1 and CDR2: LNHDA and SQIVND (reference sequence). In DNA, the CDR3 is TGTGCCAGTACCCCGGGACAAGTCACCGGGGAGCTGTTTTTT. It yields the protein CASTPGQVTGELFF.

The chain is built from TRBV4-2 and TRBJ2-7, with 12 bases matching TRBD2. Germline CDR1 LGHNA, CDR2 YNFKEQ. The CDR3 sequence is 18 residues long. The junction had 6 bases not matched to a gene; V was cut back by 0 bases and J by 0 bases. DNA for the CDR3: TGTGCCAGCAGCCAAGATGGTCTAGCGGGAGGGCCCTCCTACGAGCAGTACTTC. Translation gives CASSQDGLAGGPSYEQYF.